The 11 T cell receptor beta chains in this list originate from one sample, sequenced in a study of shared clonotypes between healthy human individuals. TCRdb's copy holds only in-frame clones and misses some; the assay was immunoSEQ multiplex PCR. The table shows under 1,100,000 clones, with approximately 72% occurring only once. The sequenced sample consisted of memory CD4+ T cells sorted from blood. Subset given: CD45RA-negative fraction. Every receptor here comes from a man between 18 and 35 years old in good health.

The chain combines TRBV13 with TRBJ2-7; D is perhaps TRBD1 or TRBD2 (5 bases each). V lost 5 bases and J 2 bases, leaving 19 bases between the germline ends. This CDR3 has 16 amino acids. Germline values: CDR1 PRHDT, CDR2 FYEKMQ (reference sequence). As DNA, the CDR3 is TGTGCCAGCAGCCTCCCCGGGACCCAAGGAACCTACGAGCAGTACTTC. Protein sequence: CASSLPGTQGTYEQYF. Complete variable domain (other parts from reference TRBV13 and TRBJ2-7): AAGVIQSPRHLIKEKRETATLKCYPIPRHDTVYWYQQGPGQDPQFLISFYEKMQSDKGSIPDRFSAQQFSDYHSELNMSSLELGDSALYFCASSLPGTQGTYEQYFGPGTRLTVT.

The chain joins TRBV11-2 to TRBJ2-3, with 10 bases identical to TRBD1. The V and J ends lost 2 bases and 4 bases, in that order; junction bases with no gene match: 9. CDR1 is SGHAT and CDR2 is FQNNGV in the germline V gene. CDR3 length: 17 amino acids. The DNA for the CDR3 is TGTGCCAGCAGCTTAAGATCCCGGGACAGGGGCGCAGATACGCAGTATTTT. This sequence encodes CASSLRSRDRGADTQYF. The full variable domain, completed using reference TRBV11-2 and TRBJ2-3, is EAGVAQSPRYKIIEKRQSVAFWCNPISGHATLYWYQQILGQGPKLLIQFQNNGVVDDSQLPKDRFSAERLKGVDSTLKIQPAKLEDSAVYLCASSLRSRDRGADTQYFGPGTRLTVL.

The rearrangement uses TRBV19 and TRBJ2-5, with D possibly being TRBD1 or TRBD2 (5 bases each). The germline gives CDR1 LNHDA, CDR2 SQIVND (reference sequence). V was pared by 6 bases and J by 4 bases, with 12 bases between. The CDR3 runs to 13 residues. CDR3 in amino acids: CASRGTGRETQYF. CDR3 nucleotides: TGTGCCAGTAGGGGGACCGGGCGAGAGACCCAGTACTTC.

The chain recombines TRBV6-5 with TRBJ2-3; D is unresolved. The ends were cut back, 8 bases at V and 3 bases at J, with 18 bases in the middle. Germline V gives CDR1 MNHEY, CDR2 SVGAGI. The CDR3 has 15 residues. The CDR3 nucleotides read TGTGCCAGCTTGTCTGGGTATGGGGTGACAGATACGCAGTATTTT. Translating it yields CASLSGYGVTDTQYF.

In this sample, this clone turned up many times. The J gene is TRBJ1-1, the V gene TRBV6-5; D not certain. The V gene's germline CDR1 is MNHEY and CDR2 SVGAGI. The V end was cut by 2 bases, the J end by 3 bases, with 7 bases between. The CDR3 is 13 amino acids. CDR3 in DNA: TGTGCCAGCAGTTACCCAGGATACACTGAAGCTTTCTTT. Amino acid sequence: CASSYPGYTEAFF.

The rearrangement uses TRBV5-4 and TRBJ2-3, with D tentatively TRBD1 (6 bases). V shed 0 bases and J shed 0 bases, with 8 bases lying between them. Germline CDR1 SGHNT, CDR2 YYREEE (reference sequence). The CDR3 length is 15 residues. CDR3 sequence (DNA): TGTGCCAGCAGCTTGGAGGGGGTGAGCACAGATACGCAGTATTTT. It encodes CASSLEGVSTDTQYF.

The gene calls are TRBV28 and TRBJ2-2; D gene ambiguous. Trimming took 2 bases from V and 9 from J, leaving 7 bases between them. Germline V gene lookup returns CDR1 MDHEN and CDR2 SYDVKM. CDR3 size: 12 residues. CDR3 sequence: CASSLGDRELFF. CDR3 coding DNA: TGTGCCAGCAGTTTAGGTGACAGGGAGCTGTTTTTT. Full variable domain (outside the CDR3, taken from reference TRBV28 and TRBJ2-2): DVKVTQSSRYLVKRTGEKVFLECVQDMDHENMFWYRQDPGLGLRLIYFSYDVKMKEKGDIPEGYSVSREKKERFSLILESASTNQTSMYLCASSLGDRELFFGEGSRLTVL.

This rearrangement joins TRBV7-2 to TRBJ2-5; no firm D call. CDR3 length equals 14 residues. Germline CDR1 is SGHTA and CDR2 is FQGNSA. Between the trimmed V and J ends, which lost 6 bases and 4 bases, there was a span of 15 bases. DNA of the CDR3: TGTGCCAGCAGGACCGGGCTACAATTAGAGACCCAGTACTTC. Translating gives CASRTGLQLETQYF.

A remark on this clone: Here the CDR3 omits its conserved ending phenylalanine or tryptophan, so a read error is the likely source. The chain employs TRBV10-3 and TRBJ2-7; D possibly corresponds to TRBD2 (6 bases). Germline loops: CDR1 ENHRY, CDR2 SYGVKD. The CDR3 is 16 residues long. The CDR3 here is CATSESLVAATYEQYL. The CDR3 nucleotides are TGTGCCACCAGTGAGTCGTTGGTAGCGGCAACCTACGAGCAGTACCTC.

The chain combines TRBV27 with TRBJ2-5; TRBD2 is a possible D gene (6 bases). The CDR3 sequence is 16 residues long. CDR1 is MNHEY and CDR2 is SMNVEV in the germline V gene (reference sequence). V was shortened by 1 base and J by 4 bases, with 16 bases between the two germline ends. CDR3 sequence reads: CASSLYGRWEAETQYF. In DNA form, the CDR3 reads TGTGCCAGCAGTTTATATGGGCGATGGGAGGCAGAGACCCAGTACTTC.

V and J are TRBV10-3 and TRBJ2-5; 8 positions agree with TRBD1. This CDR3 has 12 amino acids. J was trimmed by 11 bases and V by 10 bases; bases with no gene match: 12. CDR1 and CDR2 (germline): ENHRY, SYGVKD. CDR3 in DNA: TGTGCCACGAGCCAGCAGGGGGCAGAGCAGTACTTC. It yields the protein CATSQQGAEQYF.